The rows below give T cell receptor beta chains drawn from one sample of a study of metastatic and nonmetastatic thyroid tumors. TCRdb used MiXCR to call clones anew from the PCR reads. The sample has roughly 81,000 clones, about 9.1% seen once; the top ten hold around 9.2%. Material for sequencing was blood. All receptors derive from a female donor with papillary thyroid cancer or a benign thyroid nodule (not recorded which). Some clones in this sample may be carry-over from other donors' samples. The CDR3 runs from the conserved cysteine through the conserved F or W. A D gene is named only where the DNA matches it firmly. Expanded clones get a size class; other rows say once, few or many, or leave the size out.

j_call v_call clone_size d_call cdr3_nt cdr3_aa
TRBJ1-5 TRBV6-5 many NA TGTGCCAGCAGTTACGGTAGCAATCAGCCCCAGCATTTT CASSYGSNQPQHF
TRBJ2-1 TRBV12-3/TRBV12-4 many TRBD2 TGTGCCAGCAGTTTAACTAGCGGGGGGACTGAGCAGTTCTTC CASSLTSGGTEQFF
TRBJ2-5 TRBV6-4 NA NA TGTGCCAGCAGTGACAGGGATTGGCAGACCCAGTACTTC CASSDRDWQTQYF
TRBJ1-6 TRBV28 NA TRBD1 TGTGCCAGCAGTTCCCTACCGGGACAGTTTAATTCACCCCTCCACTTT CASSSLPGQFNSPLHF
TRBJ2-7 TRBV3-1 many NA TGTGCCAGCAGCCAAGGCTGGGGCGCGTACGAGCAGTACTTC CASSQGWGAYEQYF
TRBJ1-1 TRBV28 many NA TGTGCCAGCAGTTTAGGGGGGAGCGGGAACACTGAAGCTTTCTTT CASSLGGSGNTEAFF
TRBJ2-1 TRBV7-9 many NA TGTGCCAGCAGCCCCGCCAGGAATGAGCAGTTCTTC CASSPARNEQFF
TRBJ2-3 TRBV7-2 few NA TGTGCCGGCAGCTTAGTGGGTCCGCGCGATACGCAGTATTTT CAGSLVGPRDTQYF
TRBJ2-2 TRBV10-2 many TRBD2 TGCGCCAGCAGTGATGGAGCGGGGGGGGCGAACACCGGGGAGCTGTTTTTT CASSDGAGGANTGELFF
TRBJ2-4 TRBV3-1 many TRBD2 TGTGCCAGCAGCCAAGGCGGGGGGGTAGCCAAAAACATTCAGTACTTC CASSQGGGVAKNIQYF
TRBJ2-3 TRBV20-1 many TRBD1 TGCAGTGCCCATGGGACAGGCGGATTCACAGATACGCAGTATTTT CSAHGTGGFTDTQYF
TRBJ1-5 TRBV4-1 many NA TGCGCCAGCAGCCAAGAACCCAACAACAATCAGCCCCAGCATTTT CASSQEPNNNQPQHF
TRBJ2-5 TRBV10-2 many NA TGCGCCAGCAGTGTAAACCGAAAAGTGACCCAGTACTTC CASSVNRKVTQYF
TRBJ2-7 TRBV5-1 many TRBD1 TGCGCCAGCAGCCCCGCTGGGACAGGCCTTTCCGAGCAGTACTTC CASSPAGTGLSEQYF
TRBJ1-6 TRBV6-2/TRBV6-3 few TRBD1 TGTGCCAGCAGTTGGGGGACAGGGGGGTCACCCCTCCACTTT CASSWGTGGSPLHF
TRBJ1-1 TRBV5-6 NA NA TGTGCCAGCAGCTTGGAAGTGAGGACTGAAGCTTTCTTT CASSLEVRTEAFF